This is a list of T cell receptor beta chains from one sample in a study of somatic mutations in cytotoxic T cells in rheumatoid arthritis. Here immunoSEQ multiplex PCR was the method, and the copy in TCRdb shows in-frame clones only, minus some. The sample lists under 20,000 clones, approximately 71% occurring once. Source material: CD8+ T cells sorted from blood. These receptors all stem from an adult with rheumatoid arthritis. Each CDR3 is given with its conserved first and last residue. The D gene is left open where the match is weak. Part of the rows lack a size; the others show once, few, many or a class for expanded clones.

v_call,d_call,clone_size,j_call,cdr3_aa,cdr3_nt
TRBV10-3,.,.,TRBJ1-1,CAISESENTEAFF,TGTGCCATCAGTGAGTCCGAGAACACTGAAGCTTTCTTT
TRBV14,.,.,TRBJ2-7,CASSDWTATYEQYF,TGTGCCAGCAGCGACTGGACAGCTACCTACGAGCAGTACTTC
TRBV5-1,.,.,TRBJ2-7,CASTGGYEQYF,TGCGCCAGCACCGGGGGCTACGAGCAGTACTTC
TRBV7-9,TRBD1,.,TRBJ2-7,CASSLGQGADYEQYF,TGTGCCAGCAGCTTAGGACAGGGGGCCGACTACGAGCAGTACTTC
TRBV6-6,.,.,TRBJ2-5,CASSPPNRVETQYF,TGTGCCAGCAGTCCCCCAAACAGGGTGGAGACCCAGTACTTC
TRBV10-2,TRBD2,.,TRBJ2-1,CASSESTGLAGIEVQFF,TGCGCCAGCAGTGAGTCGACTGGTCTAGCGGGCATAGAAGTGCAGTTCTTC
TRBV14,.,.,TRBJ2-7,CASSQDLTGVSYEQYF,TGTGCCAGCAGCCAAGATCTGACAGGCGTCTCCTACGAGCAGTACTTC
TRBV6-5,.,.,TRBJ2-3,CASSFRDETDTQYF,TGTGCCAGCAGTTTTCGGGACGAAACAGATACGCAGTATTTT
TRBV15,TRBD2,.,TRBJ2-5,CATSRDWNGGAGETQYF,TGTGCCACCAGCAGAGATTGGAACGGGGGGGCCGGTGAGACCCAGTACTTC
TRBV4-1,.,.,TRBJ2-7,CASSLTTSYEQYF,TGCGCCAGCAGCCTGACTACCTCCTACGAGCAGTACTTC
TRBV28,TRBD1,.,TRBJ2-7,CASTPGQGYEQYF,TGTGCCAGCACCCCGGGACAGGGCTACGAGCAGTACTTC
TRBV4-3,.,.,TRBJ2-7,CASSPHRDTYEQYF,TGCGCCAGCAGCCCTCACAGGGATACCTACGAGCAGTACTTC
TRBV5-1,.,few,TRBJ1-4,CASSLGESNEKLFF,TGCGCCAGCAGCTTGGGTGAGAGTAATGAAAAACTGTTTTTT
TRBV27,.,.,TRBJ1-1,CASSFGGEGTEAFF,TGTGCCAGCAGTTTTGGCGGGGAAGGGACTGAAGCTTTCTTT
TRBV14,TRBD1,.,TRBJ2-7,CASSQIGTGGDEQYF,TGTGCCAGCAGCCAGATAGGGACAGGAGGCGACGAGCAGTACTTC
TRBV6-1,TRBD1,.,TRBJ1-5,CASSGRGNSNQPQHF,TGTGCCAGCAGTGGCAGGGGGAATAGCAATCAGCCCCAGCATTTT
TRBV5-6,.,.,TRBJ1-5,CASSLNLYSNQPQHF,TGTGCCAGCAGCTTGAATCTCTATAGCAATCAGCCCCAGCATTTT
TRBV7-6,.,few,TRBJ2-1,CASSSPGGAYNEQFF,TGTGCCAGCAGCTCCCCAGGGGGGGCCTACAATGAGCAGTTCTTC
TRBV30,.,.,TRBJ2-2,CAWSVGQGHTGELFF,TGTGCCTGGAGTGTAGGGCAGGGCCACACCGGGGAGCTGTTTTTT
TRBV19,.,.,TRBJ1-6,CASSMAGTDNSPLHF,TGTGCCAGTAGTATGGCCGGGACGGATAATTCACCCCTCCACTTT
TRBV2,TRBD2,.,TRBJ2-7,CASSEGAGGPYEQYF,TGTGCCAGCAGTGAAGGTGCGGGGGGGCCCTACGAGCAGTACTTC
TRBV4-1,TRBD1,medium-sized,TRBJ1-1,CASSQTGVGTEAFF,TGCGCCAGCAGCCAGACAGGGGTGGGCACTGAAGCTTTCTTT